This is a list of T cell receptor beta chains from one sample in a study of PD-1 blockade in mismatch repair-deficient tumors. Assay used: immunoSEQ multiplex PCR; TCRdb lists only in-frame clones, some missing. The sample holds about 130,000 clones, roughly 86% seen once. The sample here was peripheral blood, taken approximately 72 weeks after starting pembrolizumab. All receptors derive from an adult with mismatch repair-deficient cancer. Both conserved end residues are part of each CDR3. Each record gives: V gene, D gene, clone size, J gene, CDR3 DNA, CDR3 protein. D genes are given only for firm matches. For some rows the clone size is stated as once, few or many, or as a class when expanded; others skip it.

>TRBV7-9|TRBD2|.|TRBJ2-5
TGTGCCAGCAGTCCTAATCGACTAGCGGGAGGGGAGACCCAGTACTTC
CASSPNRLAGGETQYF
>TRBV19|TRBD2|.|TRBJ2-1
TGTGCCAGTAGTCGCGGGGGAAGCTCCTACAATGAGCAGTTCTTC
CASSRGGSSYNEQFF
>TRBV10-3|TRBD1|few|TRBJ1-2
TGTGCCATCCAGGGGGATGACTATGGCTACACCTTC
CAIQGDDYGYTF
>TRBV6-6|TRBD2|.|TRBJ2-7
TGTGCCAGCAGTTACGGGGGGGACTCCTACGAGCAGTACTTC
CASSYGGDSYEQYF
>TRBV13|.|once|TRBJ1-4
TGTGCCAGTGGGGGGGTGGAGGAAAAACTGTTTTTT
CASGGVEEKLFF
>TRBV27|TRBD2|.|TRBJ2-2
TGTGCCAGCATAGGGATACTAGCGGGAGGGCCGTCCGGGGAGCTGTTTTTT
CASIGILAGGPSGELFF
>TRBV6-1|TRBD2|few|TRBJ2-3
TGTGCCAGCAGTGAAGCGGCGGGAGGGCCAGATACGCAGTATTTT
CASSEAAGGPDTQYF
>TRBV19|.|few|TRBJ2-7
TGTGCCAGTATGGGGTCTACCTACGAGCAGTACTTC
CASMGSTYEQYF
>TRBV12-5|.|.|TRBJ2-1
TGTGCTAGTGGTTTGGTTCCAAGGGCCGAGCTAAATGAGCAGTTCTTC
CASGLVPRAELNEQFF
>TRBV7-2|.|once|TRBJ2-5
TGTGCCAGCAGCTTCGGGACGAAAGAGACCCAGTACTTC
CASSFGTKETQYF
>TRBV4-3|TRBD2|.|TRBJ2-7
TGCGCCAGCAGCCAAGATGTGACTAGCGGGAGAAAGTACTTC
CASSQDVTSGRKYF
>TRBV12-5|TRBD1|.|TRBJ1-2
TGTGCTAGTGGTTTGGTACTTCCCAGGGGGCGCCGTGACTATGGCTACACCTTC
CASGLVLPRGRRDYGYTF
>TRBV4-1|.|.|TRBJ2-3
TGCGCCAGCAGCCAAGAGGGGTCAGGGGCTAGCACAGATACGCAGTATTTT
CASSQEGSGASTDTQYF
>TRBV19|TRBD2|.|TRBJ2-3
TGTGCCAGTAGTATAGGGACGGCTAGCGGGCTTAGCACAGATACGCAGTATTTT
CASSIGTASGLSTDTQYF
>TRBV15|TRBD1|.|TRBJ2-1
TGTGCCACCGCCCCCAGAACGGGACAGCCTTCCAATGAGCAGTTCTTC
CATAPRTGQPSNEQFF
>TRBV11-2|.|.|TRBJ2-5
TGTGCCAGCAGCTTAGTAGGGGGGGATGGGGAGACCCAGTACTTC
CASSLVGGDGETQYF